Below are 3 T cell receptor beta chains sequenced from a single sample in a study of cytomegalovirus exposure and HLA in healthy donors. Primers for the PCR totalled 60 Vbeta and 13 Jbeta. The data were produced by immunoSEQ multiplex PCR, yet TCRdb's version contains in-frame clones alone and is incomplete. The repertoire includes roughly 230,000 clones, 80% to 95% of them detected once, and about 1.5% sits in the top ten. The source material was PBMCs. Receptors were obtained from a girl aged 2-9 years in good health and CMV-seronegative.

The rearrangement joins TRBV2 to TRBJ2-1; D might be TRBD2 (5 bases). CDR3 length: 15 amino acids. Trimming removed 6 bases from V and 0 bases from J, with 12 bases in between. Germline V gene data show CDR1 as SNHLY and CDR2 as FYNNEI. In nucleotides, the CDR3 is TGTGCCAGCAGCTCTAGCACGAGCTCCTACAATGAGCAGTTCTTC. Translation gives CASSSSTSSYNEQFF.

The chain has TRBV21-1 and TRBJ2-1; TRBD2 reflects the table's D call only, with no check against the DNA. TRBV21-1 is shown as a pseudogene. The CDR3 loop spans 18 amino acids. This CDR3 reads CASSPPLVGLADYNEQFF. DNA for the CDR3: TGTGCCAGCAGCCCCCCTCTAGTAGGGCTAGCCGACTACAATGAGCAGTTCTTC.

This clone was observed a handful of times. The chain has TRBV6-5 and TRBJ1-4, with 7 bases aligning to TRBD1. V dropped 1 base and J dropped 5; count of bases not matched to a gene: 4. The CDR3 length is 15 residues. Germline V gene lookup returns CDR1 MNHEY and CDR2 SVGAGI. The CDR3 protein is CASSYWGQRNEKLFF. CDR3 nucleotide sequence: TGTGCCAGCAGTTACTGGGGACAGAGGAATGAAAAACTGTTTTTT.